This T cell receptor (beta chain) is from a study of cytomegalovirus exposure and HLA in healthy donors. The overall study: Counted in an early data release were about 80 million unique TCRs from HLA-typed donors. Caucasian-associated ancestry cluster membership applied to about four fifths of about 370 genotyped donors.

V was clipped by 4 bases and J by 0 bases; unmatched bases: 4. CDR1 and CDR2 from the germline V gene are SGHDN and FVKESK. This CDR3 contains 15 residues. The study ran its PCR with 60 Vbeta and 13 Jbeta primers. Sequencing was performed with immunoSEQ multiplex PCR; in TCRdb, only in-frame clones are kept and a portion is missing. The sample lists some 130,000 clones; around 74% were seen once. The origin of this receptor is a man aged 25 to 40 in good health and CMV-seronegative. Sequenced: PBMCs. The chain employs TRBV14 and TRBJ2-3; 7 bases agree with TRBD2. The CDR3 DNA reads TGTGCCAGCAGCCTCGGGACTAAAAGCACAGATACGCAGTATTTT. This encodes CASSLGTKSTDTQYF. Together with reference TRBV14 and TRBJ2-3, the CDR3 gives the full variable domain: EAGVTQFPSHSVIEKGQTVTLRCDPISGHDNLYWYRRVMGKEIKFLLHFVKESKQDESGMPNNRFLAERTGGTYSTLKVQPAELEDSGVYFCASSLGTKSTDTQYFGPGTRLTVL.